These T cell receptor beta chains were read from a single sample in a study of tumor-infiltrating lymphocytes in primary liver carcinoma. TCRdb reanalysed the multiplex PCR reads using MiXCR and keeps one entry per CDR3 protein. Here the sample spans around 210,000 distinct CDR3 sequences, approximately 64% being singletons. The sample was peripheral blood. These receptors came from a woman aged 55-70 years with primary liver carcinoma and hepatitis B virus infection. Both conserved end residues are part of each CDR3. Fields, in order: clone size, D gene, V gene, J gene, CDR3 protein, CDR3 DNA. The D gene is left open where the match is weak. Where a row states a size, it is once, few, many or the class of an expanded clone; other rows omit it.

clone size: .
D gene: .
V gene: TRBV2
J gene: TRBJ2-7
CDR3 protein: CASILVQDNYDQYF
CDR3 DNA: TGTGCCAGCATTCTGGTACAGGATAACTACGACCAGTACTTC

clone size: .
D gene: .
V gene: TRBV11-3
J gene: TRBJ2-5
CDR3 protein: CASSFGAYGETQYF
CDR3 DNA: TGTGCCAGCAGCTTTGGGGCGTACGGAGAGACCCAGTACTTC

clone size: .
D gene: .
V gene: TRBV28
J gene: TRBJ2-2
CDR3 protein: CASSFRTRNTGELFF
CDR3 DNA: TGTGCCAGCAGTTTTCGGACAAGGAACACCGGGGAGCTGTTTTTT

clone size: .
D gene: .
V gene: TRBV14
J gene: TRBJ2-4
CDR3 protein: CASSEAGTPPKNIQYF
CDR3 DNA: TGTGCCAGCAGTGAAGCCGGGACACCACCCAAAAACATTCAGTACTTC

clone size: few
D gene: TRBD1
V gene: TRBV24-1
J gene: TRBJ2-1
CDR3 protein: CATSDPTGGSYNEQFF
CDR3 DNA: TGTGCCACCAGTGACCCCACAGGGGGCTCCTACAATGAGCAGTTCTTC

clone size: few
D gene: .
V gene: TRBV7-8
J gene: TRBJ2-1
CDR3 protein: CASSLGRNDEQFF
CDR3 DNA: TGTGCCAGCAGCTTGGGCCGTAACGATGAACAGTTCTTC

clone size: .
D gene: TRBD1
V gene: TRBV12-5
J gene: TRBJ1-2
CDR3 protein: CASGFDVSGTGGLDGYTF
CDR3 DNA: TGTGCTAGTGGCTTCGATGTCAGCGGGACAGGGGGACTGGATGGCTACACCTTC

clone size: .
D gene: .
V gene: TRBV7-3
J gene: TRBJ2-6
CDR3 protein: CASSLSDSGANVLTF
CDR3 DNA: TGTGCCAGCAGCTTATCGGATTCTGGGGCCAACGTCCTGACTTTC

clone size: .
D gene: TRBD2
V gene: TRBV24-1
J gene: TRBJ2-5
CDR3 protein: CATSPGLAGIQTQYF
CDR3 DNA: TGTGCCACCAGCCCGGGACTAGCGGGAATTCAGACCCAGTACTTC

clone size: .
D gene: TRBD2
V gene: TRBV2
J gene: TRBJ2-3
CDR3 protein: CASRLRTSGTSTDTQYF
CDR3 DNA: TGTGCCAGCAGGCTTCGGACTAGCGGGACCAGCACAGATACGCAGTATTTT

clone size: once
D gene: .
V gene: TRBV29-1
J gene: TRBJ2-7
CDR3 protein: CSVEEGLTGTSYEQYF
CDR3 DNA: TGCAGCGTTGAAGAAGGGCTAACGGGGACCTCCTACGAGCAGTACTTC

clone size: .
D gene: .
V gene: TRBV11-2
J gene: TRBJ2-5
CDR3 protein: CANSLGQETQYF
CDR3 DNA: TGTGCCAACAGCTTAGGGCAAGAGACCCAGTACTTC

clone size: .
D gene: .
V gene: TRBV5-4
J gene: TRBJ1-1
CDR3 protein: CASSQSGPSDTEAFF
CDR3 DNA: TGTGCCAGCAGCCAATCAGGGCCGAGTGACACTGAAGCTTTCTTT

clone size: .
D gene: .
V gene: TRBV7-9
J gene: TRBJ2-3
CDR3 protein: CASSLDSGDTQYF
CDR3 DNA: TGTGCCAGCAGCTTAGACAGCGGAGATACGCAGTATTTT

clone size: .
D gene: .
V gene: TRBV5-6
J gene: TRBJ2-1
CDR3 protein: CASSWESGDTEQFF
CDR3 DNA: TGTGCCAGCAGCTGGGAGTCTGGGGACACTGAGCAGTTCTTC

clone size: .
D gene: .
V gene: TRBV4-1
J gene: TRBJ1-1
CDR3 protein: CASSQSPGVDTGAFF
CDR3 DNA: TGCGCCAGCAGCCAAAGCCCAGGAGTAGACACTGGAGCTTTCTTT

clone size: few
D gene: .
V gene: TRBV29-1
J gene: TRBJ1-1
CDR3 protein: CSVDHGWGMNTEAFF
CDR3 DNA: TGCAGCGTTGACCACGGTTGGGGAATGAACACTGAAGCTTTCTTT

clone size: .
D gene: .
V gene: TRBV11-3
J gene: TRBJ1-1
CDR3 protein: CASSLGSQRRAEAFF
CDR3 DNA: TGTGCCAGCAGCTTAGGTTCCCAGAGGAGGGCTGAAGCTTTCTTT

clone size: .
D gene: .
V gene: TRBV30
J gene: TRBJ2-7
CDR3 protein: CAWSPLGASSSYEQYF
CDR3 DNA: TGTGCCTGGAGTCCATTAGGGGCTAGCAGCTCCTACGAGCAGTACTTC

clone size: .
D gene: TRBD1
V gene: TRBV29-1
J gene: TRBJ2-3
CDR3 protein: CSVTGANTDTQYF
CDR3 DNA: TGCAGTGTGACAGGGGCCAACACAGATACGCAGTATTTT

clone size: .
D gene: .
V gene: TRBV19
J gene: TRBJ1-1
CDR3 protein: CANSISPTEAFF
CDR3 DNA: TGTGCCAATAGTATAAGTCCCACTGAAGCTTTCTTT

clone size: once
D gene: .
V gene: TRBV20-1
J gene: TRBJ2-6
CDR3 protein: CSTRDRSSVHNVLTF
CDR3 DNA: TGCAGTACTAGAGATAGAAGTTCCGTACACAACGTCCTGACTTTC

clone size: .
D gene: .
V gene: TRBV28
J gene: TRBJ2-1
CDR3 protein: CASRIGSSEQFF
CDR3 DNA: TGTGCCAGCAGAATCGGTAGCAGTGAGCAGTTCTTC

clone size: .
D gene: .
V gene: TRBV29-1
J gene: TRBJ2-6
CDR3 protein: CSAPKSGANILTF
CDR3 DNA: TGCAGCGCCCCTAAGTCTGGGGCCAACATCCTGACTTTC

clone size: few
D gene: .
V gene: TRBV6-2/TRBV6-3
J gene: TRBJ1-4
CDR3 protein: CASSYHRATNEKLFF
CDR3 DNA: TGTGCCAGCAGTTATCACAGGGCAACTAATGAAAAACTGTTTTTT

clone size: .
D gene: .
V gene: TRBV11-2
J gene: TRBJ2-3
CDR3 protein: CTSSWRSDTQYF
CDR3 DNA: TGTACCAGCAGCTGGAGGTCAGATACGCAGTATTTT

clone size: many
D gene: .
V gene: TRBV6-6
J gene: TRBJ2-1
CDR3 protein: CASSLSGEAYNEQFF
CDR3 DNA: TGTGCCAGCAGTTTGTCGGGAGAGGCCTACAATGAGCAGTTCTTC

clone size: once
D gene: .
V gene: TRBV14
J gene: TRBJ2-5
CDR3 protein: CASSQEIQYF
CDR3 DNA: TGTGCCAGCAGCCAAGAGATCCAGTACTTC

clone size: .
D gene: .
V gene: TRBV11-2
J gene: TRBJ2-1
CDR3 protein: CASSLGAESYSEQFF
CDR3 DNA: TGTGCCAGCAGCTTAGGTGCAGAGTCATACAGTGAGCAGTTCTTC

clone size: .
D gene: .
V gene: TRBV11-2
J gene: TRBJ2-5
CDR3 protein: CANSLLRHEAQYF
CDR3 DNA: TGTGCCAACAGCTTATTACGGCACGAGGCCCAGTACTTC

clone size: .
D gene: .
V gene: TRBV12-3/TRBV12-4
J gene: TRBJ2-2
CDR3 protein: CASSRQVTGELFF
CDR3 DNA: TGTGCCAGCAGCCGACAGGTCACCGGAGAGCTGTTTTTT

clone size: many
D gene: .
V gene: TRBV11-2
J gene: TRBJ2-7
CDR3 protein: CASSLGKNEQYF
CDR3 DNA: TGTGCCAGCAGCTTAGGGAAAAACGAGCAGTACTTC

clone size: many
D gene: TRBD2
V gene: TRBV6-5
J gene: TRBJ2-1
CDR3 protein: CASSPLLAGRGNEQFF
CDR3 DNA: TGTGCCAGCAGCCCTCTACTAGCGGGAAGGGGCAATGAGCAGTTCTTC

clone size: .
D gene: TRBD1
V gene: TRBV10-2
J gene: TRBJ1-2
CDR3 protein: CASGVGRQGGGYTF
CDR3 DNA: TGTGCCAGCGGTGTTGGTAGACAGGGGGGTGGCTACACCTTC

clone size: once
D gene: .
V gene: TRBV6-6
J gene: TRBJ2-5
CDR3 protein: CASSTPYSVTTQYF
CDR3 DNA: TGTGCCAGCAGTACACCATACAGTGTAACGACCCAGTACTTC

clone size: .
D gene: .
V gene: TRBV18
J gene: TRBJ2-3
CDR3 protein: CASSPPSSAASDFTDTQYF
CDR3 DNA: TGTGCCAGCTCACCACCTTCTTCCGCGGCTAGCGATTTCACAGATACGCAGTATTTT

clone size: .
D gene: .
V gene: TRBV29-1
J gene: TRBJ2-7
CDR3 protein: CRVKANSYERYF
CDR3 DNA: TGCAGAGTTAAGGCTAATTCCTACGAGCGGTACTTC

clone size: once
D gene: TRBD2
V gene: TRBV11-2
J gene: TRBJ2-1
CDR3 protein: CANRGTSGSYSEQFF
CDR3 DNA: TGTGCCAACCGTGGGACTAGCGGGAGTTACAGTGAGCAGTTCTTC

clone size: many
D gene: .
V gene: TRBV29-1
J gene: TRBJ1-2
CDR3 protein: CSVESANYGYTF
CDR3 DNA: TGCAGCGTTGAGTCCGCTAACTATGGCTACACCTTC

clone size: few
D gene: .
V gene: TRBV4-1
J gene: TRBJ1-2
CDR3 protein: CTSSQDIGELGYGYTF
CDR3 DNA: TGCACTAGCAGCCAAGATATTGGCGAGTTGGGGTATGGCTACACCTTC

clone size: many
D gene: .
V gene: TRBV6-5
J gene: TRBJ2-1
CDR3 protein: CASSYEAEPSYNEQFF
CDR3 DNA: TGTGCCAGCAGTTACGAAGCGGAACCAAGCTACAATGAGCAGTTCTTC

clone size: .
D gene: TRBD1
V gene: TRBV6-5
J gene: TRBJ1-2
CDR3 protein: CASSPDRFWGYTF
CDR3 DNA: TGTGCCAGTAGTCCGGACAGGTTTTGGGGCTACACCTTC

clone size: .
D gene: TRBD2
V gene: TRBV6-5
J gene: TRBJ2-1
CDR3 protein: CASTPLTGGLEQSF
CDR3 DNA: TGTGCCAGCACCCCCCTGACGGGAGGACTCGAGCAGTCCTTC

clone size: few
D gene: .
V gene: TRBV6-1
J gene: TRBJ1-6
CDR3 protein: CASSEAGGHDSPLHF
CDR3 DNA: TGTGCCAGCAGTGAAGCCGGAGGGCATGATTCACCCCTCCACTTT

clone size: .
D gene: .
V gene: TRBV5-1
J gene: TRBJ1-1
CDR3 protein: CASSSVAGMATEAFF
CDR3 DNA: TGCGCCAGCAGCTCTGTAGCAGGGATGGCCACTGAAGCTTTCTTT

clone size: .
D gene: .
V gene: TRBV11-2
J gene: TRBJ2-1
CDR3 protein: CAGSSRRNSYNEQFF
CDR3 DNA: TGTGCCGGCAGCTCCCGGCGGAACTCCTACAATGAACAGTTCTTC

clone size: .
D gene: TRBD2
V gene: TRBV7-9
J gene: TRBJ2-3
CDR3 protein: CASRDVAAGGYTDTQYF
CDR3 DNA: TGTGCCAGCAGAGACGTGGCAGCGGGAGGGTACACAGATACGCAGTATTTT

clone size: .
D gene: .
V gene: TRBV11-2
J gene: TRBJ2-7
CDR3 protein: CASNLTSVAYEQYF
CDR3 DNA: TGTGCCAGCAATTTGACTAGTGTGGCCTACGAGCAGTACTTC

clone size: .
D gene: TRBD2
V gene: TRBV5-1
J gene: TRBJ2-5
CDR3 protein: CASAGLAGGGETQYF
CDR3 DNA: TGCGCCAGCGCTGGACTAGCGGGAGGGGGGGAGACCCAGTACTTC

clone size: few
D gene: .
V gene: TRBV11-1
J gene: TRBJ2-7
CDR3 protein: CASGLGAGESHEQCF
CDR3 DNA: TGTGCCAGCGGCTTAGGTGCAGGGGAATCCCACGAGCAGTGCTTC